This T cell receptor (beta chain) is from a study of PD-1 blockade in classical Hodgkin lymphoma. Study-wide background: Intravenous delivery of nivolumab at 3 mg/kg to patients occurred every 2 weeks. Study-wide findings and caveats: Underlying causes for the observed repertoire differences were not defined, possibly disease activity or prior therapy. A significant rise in TCR diversity was seen by C4D1 for CD4+ cells but not for CD8+ cells.

The V gene end was trimmed by 6 bases and the J gene end by 1 base; junction bases not matched to a gene: 11. Germline V gene lookup returns CDR1 PRHDT and CDR2 FYEKMQ (reference sequence). This CDR3 is 16 amino acids long. With no exception, relapse followed autologous stem cell transplantation in all patients, and brentuximab vedotin exposure varied. Complete response, partial response or progressive disease was recorded as best response. Some clones are missing from TCRdb's copy, which holds only in-frame ones; the method was immunoSEQ multiplex PCR. The table lists about 29,000 clones, around 71% of them singletons, with roughly 4% in the top ten. Of note for this clone: The antigen is unknown.

The receptor's source is a human donor with classical Hodgkin lymphoma. The chain is built from TRBV13 and TRBJ1-1; TRBD1 matches at 7 bases. Here the sequenced sample was peripheral blood mononuclear cells (PBMCs), taken before the second cycle of nivolumab. The CDR3 nucleotides read TGTGCCAGCAGTCGGGGCCAGGGGGTAACGAACACTGAAGCTTTCTTT. Protein: CASSRGQGVTNTEAFF.